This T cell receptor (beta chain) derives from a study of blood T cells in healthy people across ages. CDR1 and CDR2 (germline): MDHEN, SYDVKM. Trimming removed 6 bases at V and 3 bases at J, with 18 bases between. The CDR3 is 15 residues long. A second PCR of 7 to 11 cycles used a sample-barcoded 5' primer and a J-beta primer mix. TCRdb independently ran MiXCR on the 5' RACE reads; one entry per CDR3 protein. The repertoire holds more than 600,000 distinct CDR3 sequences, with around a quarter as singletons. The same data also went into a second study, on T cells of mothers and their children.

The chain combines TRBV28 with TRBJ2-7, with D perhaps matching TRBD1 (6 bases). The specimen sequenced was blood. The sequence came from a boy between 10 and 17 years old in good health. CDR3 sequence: CASSLGRGGFYEQYF. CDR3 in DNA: TGTGCCAGCAGCTTGGGCCGAGGGGGTTTCTACGAGCAGTACTTC.